What follows are 25 T cell receptor beta chains derived from one specimen sequenced in a study of T cells expressing NK-cell markers. No DNA is given; TCRdb re-called the 5' RACE reads and lists each CDR3 protein once. The repertoire table contains tens of thousands of distinct CDR3 sequences. The specimen was blood T cells: a sorted CD56 or NKG2C T cell subset, CD4+ or CD8+ T cells, or bulk PBMC T cells (not recorded which). The receptor source for this set is a man aged 18 to 69 in good health.

The chain recombines TRBV19 with TRBJ2-7; TCRdb's assignment of TRBD1 cannot be checked, as there is no DNA. The CDR3 runs to 13 residues. In germline, CDR1 is LNHDA, CDR2 SQIVND (reference sequence). CDR3: CASSPGQVYEQYF.

The chain couples TRBV5-6 to TRBJ2-5; the D gene TCRdb calls, TRBD2, cannot be checked with no DNA. Per germline, CDR1 SGHDT and CDR2 YYEEEE. CDR3 size: 13 residues. The CDR3 protein is CASSLILAETQYF.

This rearrangement joins TRBV7-9 to TRBJ2-3; TCRdb gives TRBD1 as the D gene, but with no DNA this cannot be confirmed. Per germline, CDR1 SEHNR and CDR2 FQNEAQ (reference sequence). CDR3 length equals 16 residues. CDR3 amino acids: CASSPPLPGSTDTQYF.

The V and J genes are TRBV2 and TRBJ1-4; TCRdb's assignment of TRBD1 cannot be checked, as there is no DNA. The CDR3 is made up of 13 amino acids. The V gene's germline CDR1 is SNHLY and CDR2 FYNNEI. CDR3: CASRAGTQEKLFF.

This sequence joins TRBV20-1 and TRBJ2-2; the TCRdb call, TRBD1, lacks DNA for checking. The CDR3 is 14 residues long. In germline, CDR1 is DFQATT, CDR2 SNEGSKA (reference sequence). The CDR3 region is CSARTGGRTGELFF.

This sequence joins TRBV7-6 and TRBJ2-7. The CDR3 extends over 15 amino acids. Germline-derived CDR1 and CDR2 are SGHVS and FNYEAQ. The CDR3 loop reads CASSSEQWSSYEQYF.

In terms of frequency, this clonotype is medium-sized. The chain joins TRBV4-3 to TRBJ2-1; TCRdb's assignment of TRBD1 cannot be checked, as there is no DNA. Germline-derived CDR1 and CDR2 are LGHNA and YSLEER. The CDR3 covers 19 residues. CDR3 loop: CASSQDSYLSRGRSSEQFF.

V gene TRBV5-1 combines with J gene TRBJ2-7. The germline V gene encodes CDR1 SGHRS and CDR2 YFSETQ. The CDR3 has 12 amino acids. CDR3 protein: CASSDPDYEQYF.

This CDR3 reads CASRDDRGRSNTEAFF. This chain connects TRBV28 to TRBJ1-1; TCRdb selects TRBD1, and the lack of DNA leaves this call unchecked. Germline CDR1 and CDR2: MDHEN and SYDVKM. There are 16 residues in the CDR3. The full variable domain, completed using reference TRBV28 and TRBJ1-1, is DVKVTQSSRYLVKRTGEKVFLECVQDMDHENMFWYRQDPGLGLRLIYFSYDVKMKEKGDIPEGYSVSREKKERFSLILESASTNQTSMYLCASRDDRGRSNTEAFFGQGTRLTVV.

V and J are TRBV7-2 and TRBJ1-1; TCRdb lists TRBD1, though no DNA is available to test this call. This CDR3 is built from 16 residues. Germline CDR1 reads SGHTA; CDR2 reads FQGNSA. CDR3 region: CASRQDTGTVNTEAFF.

J is TRBJ1-2 and V is TRBV6-5. The CDR3 runs to 12 residues. From germline, CDR1 is MNHEY and CDR2 SVGAGI. The CDR3 spells CASSEVGEGYTF.

The chain joins TRBV19 to TRBJ2-7; TCRdb's assignment of TRBD2 cannot be checked, as there is no DNA. CDR3 size: 15 residues. Germline V lookup: CDR1 LNHDA, CDR2 SQIVND (reference sequence). CDR3 protein: CASSILSGYSYEQYF.

CDR3 in amino acids: CASSLVGGGAQETQYF. The chain links TRBV7-2 to TRBJ2-5; TCRdb's D call, TRBD2, is unchecked because there is no DNA. There are 16 residues in the CDR3. Per germline, CDR1 SGHTA and CDR2 FQGNSA. The whole variable domain, remainder taken from reference TRBV7-2 and TRBJ2-5, is GAGVSQSPSNKVTEKGKDVELRCDPISGHTALYWYRQSLGQGLEFLIYFQGNSAPDKSGLPSDRFSAERTGGSVSTLTIQRTQQEDSAVYLCASSLVGGGAQETQYFGPGTRLLVL.

The chain's CDR3 is CAWSVIPSDYNEQFF. The genes are TRBV30 and TRBJ2-1; TCRdb calls TRBD2, which cannot be checked without DNA. This CDR3 contains 15 residues. In germline, CDR1 is GTSNPN, CDR2 SVGIG (reference sequence).

CDR3 residues: CSARVAGGPHNEQFF. This chain links TRBV20-1 with TRBJ2-1; TCRdb selects TRBD2, and the lack of DNA leaves this call unchecked. The V gene's germline CDR1 is DFQATT and CDR2 SNEGSKA (reference sequence). The CDR3 extends over 15 amino acids.

This chain connects TRBV5-1 to TRBJ2-2. Germline loops: CDR1 SGHRS, CDR2 YFSETQ. The CDR3 is 16 residues long. The CDR3 is CASSLGRGVNTGELFF.

This chain uses TRBV20-1 with TRBJ1-1. The length of the CDR3 is 13 residues. CDR1 and CDR2 (germline): DFQATT, SNEGSKA (reference sequence). This CDR3 reads CSARGTVNTEAFF.

The chain links TRBV5-1 to TRBJ1-6. This CDR3 comprises 16 residues. Germline lookup yields CDR1 SGHRS and CDR2 YFSETQ. CDR3 in amino acids: CASSLVGRRYNSPLHF.

The chain combines TRBV12-3 or TRBV12-4 with TRBJ2-7; TCRdb returns TRBD2, unconfirmable since there is no DNA. There are 20 residues in the CDR3. The CDR3 sequence is CASSYDQGTSGRVLSYEQYF.

The V call is TRBV11-3, the J call TRBJ2-4; TCRdb lists TRBD2, though no DNA is available to test this call. The CDR3 is 15 amino acids. CDR1 SGHNT and CDR2 YENEEA come from the germline V gene. The CDR3 protein is CASSSGAGGPDIQYF. The whole variable domain, remainder taken from reference TRBV11-3 and TRBJ2-4, is EAGVVQSPRYKIIEKKQPVAFWCNPISGHNTLYWYLQNLGQGPELLIRYENEEAVDDSQLPKDRFSAERLKGVDSTLKIQPAELGDSAVYLCASSSGAGGPDIQYFGAGTRLSVL.

The rearrangement uses TRBV20-1 and TRBJ1-6. Germline V gene lookup returns CDR1 DFQATT and CDR2 SNEGSKA (reference sequence). CDR3 size: 14 residues. The CDR3 protein is CSARRGHNLDPLHF.

The CDR3 loop is CASRTGTRDTGELFF. The chain uses TRBV6-2 or TRBV6-3 and TRBJ2-2; there is no DNA to check the TCRdb D call of TRBD2. The germline V gene has CDR1 MNHEY and CDR2 SVGEGT. The CDR3 loop spans 15 amino acids.

This chain connects TRBV4-2 to TRBJ1-3. The germline gives CDR1 LGHNA, CDR2 YNFKEQ. The CDR3 extends over 14 amino acids. The CDR3 sequence is CASTQRRRGNTIYF.

The chain employs TRBV12-3 or TRBV12-4 and TRBJ1-4. The CDR3 is 12 residues long. CDR3 amino acids: CASSFQHEKLFF.

The V and J genes are TRBV24-1 and TRBJ2-1; the TCRdb call, TRBD1, lacks DNA for checking. This CDR3 has 14 residues. CDR1 and CDR2 from the germline V gene are KGHDR and SFDVKD. CDR3 residues: CATSVPDRDDEQFF.